The next 26 T cell receptor beta chains were all read from a single sample in a study of T cells in tuberculosis. Sample time point: new active TB diagnosis, blood taken before or within 7 days of starting treatment. Data came from immunoSEQ multiplex PCR; TCRdb stores just in-frame clones and leaves some out. Of roughly 34,000 clones in the sample, roughly 85% were seen once. The specimen comprised PBMCs, sampled at tuberculosis diagnosis. The receptor source for this set is an adult with tuberculosis.

The chain joins TRBV7-2 to TRBJ2-5; 10 nucleotides line up with TRBD2. The V segment lost 5 bases and the J segment 0 bases; nucleotides outside the gene matches: 9. The CDR3 loop spans 17 amino acids. The V gene's germline CDR1 is SGHTA and CDR2 FQGNSA. The CDR3 spells CASSPIGTSVYQETQYF. CDR3 sequence (DNA): TGTGCCAGCAGCCCTATAGGGACTAGCGTATACCAAGAGACCCAGTACTTC.

The chain links TRBV7-2 to TRBJ2-5; D remains ambiguous. Germline V gene sequence: CDR1 SGHTA, CDR2 FQGNSA. CDR3 size: 14 residues. Trimming pared 3 bases from V and 4 bases from J, leaving 12 bases between. The CDR3 coding sequence is TGTGCCAGCAGCTTTCGCGGTCTAAGAGAGACCCAGTACTTC. Translated: CASSFRGLRETQYF.

The CDR3 DNA reads as TGTGCCAGCAGTGAAGCGCTTGGGGCATCGGTGAACACCATATATTTT. This codes for CASSEALGASVNTIYF. This rearrangement joins TRBV6-1 to TRBJ1-3, with a tentative D call TRBD1 (5 bases). The CDR3 totals 16 residues. Trimming cost V 0 bases and J 7 bases, with 16 bases left between them. Germline CDR1 MNHNS, CDR2 SASEGT.

This chain links TRBV4-2 with TRBJ1-3; D not certain. CDR1 is LGHNA and CDR2 is YNFKEQ in the germline V gene. V was cut by 4 bases and J by 5 bases, with 9 bases left in between. This CDR3 is 13 amino acids long. The CDR3 is CASSLLRRNTIYF. CDR3 coding DNA: TGTGCCAGCAGCCTCCTGCGAAGAAACACCATATATTTT.

This sequence joins TRBV6-6 and TRBJ1-5; a weak D match, TRBD1 (5 bases). This CDR3 comprises 15 residues. V gave up 5 bases and J gave up 6 bases, with 17 bases separating them. Germline V gene data show CDR1 as MNHNY and CDR2 as SVGAGI (reference sequence). The CDR3 sequence: CASSQGRGGGQPQHF. The CDR3 DNA is TGTGCCAGCAGTCAGGGAAGGGGTGGCGGTCAGCCCCAGCATTTT.

This chain uses TRBV28 with TRBJ1-5, with a weak D call TRBD1 (5 bases). With 5 bases removed from V and 0 bases from J, the gap between germline ends came to 8 bases. The CDR3 contains 14 residues. Germline V CDR1 and CDR2: MDHEN, SYDVKM. In DNA, the CDR3 is TGTGCCAGCAGTACAGGTTTTAGCAATCAGCCCCAGCATTTT. Protein sequence: CASSTGFSNQPQHF.

The chain employs TRBV28 and TRBJ2-7; no reliable D call. The ends were cut back, 5 bases at V and 7 bases at J, with 9 bases in the middle. Germline values: CDR1 MDHEN, CDR2 SYDVKM. The length of the CDR3 is 11 residues. The CDR3 region is CASSLPREQYF. CDR3 DNA: TGTGCCAGCAGTCTCCCTCGGGAGCAGTACTTC.

This chain joins TRBV18 and TRBJ2-7; 11 bases are a match to TRBD2. Germline V gives CDR1 KGHSH, CDR2 LQKENI. The CDR3 loop spans 16 amino acids. The junction had 5 bases not matched to a gene; V was cut back by 4 bases and J by 0 bases. This CDR3 reads CASSRLAGTDSYEQYF. In DNA, the CDR3 is TGTGCCAGCTCACGACTAGCGGGGACCGACTCCTACGAGCAGTACTTC. Looking up the rest from reference TRBV18 and TRBJ2-7 gives the full variable domain: NAGVMQNPRHLVRRRGQEARLRCSPMKGHSHVYWYRQLPEEGLKFMVYLQKENIIDESGMPKERFSAEFPKEGPSILRIQQVVRGDSAAYFCASSRLAGTDSYEQYFGPGTRLTVT.

This clone came up once. The gene calls are TRBV19 and TRBJ2-7; weak D call: TRBD2 (6 bases). CDR1 and CDR2 (germline): LNHDA, SQIVND (reference sequence). V lost 5 bases and J lost 6, with 14 bases in between. The length of the CDR3 is 13 residues. CDR3 sequence: CASSPGEDGEQYF. CDR3 coding DNA: TGTGCCAGTAGTCCGGGGGAGGACGGCGAGCAGTACTTC.

This chain links TRBV6-5 with TRBJ2-2; 7 bases fit TRBD1. The CDR3 covers 15 residues. Germline trimming cut 6 bases from V and 4 bases from J; bases unmatched to any gene: 8. From germline, CDR1 is MNHEY and CDR2 SVGAGI. The DNA for the CDR3 is TGTGCCAGCAGGTCAGGGGGAGCAGTCACCGGGGAGCTGTTTTTT. It translates to CASRSGGAVTGELFF.

The chain is built from TRBV15 and TRBJ2-2, with D hard to call. V gave up 5 bases and J gave up 4 bases, with 11 bases separating them. This CDR3 is 14 amino acids long. CDR1 LNHNV and CDR2 YYDKDF come from the germline V gene (reference sequence). This CDR3 reads CATSDEVVTGELFF. In nucleotides, the CDR3 is TGTGCCACCAGCGACGAGGTTGTCACCGGGGAGCTGTTTTTT. The full variable domain, rest sourced from reference TRBV15 and TRBJ2-2, is DAMVIQNPRYQVTQFGKPVTLSCSQTLNHNVMYWYQQKSSQAPKLLFHYYDKDFNNEADTPDNFQSRRPNTSFCFLDIRSPGLGDTAMYLCATSDEVVTGELFFGEGSRLTVL.

The chain joins TRBV4-3 to TRBJ2-3, with D possibly matching TRBD2 (7 bases). The V and J ends lost 3 bases and 4 bases respectively, with 14 bases between them. The CDR3 totals 15 residues. CDR1 is LGHNA, CDR2 YSLEER, per germline. The CDR3 sequence: CASSQGGANSDTQYF. The CDR3 DNA reads TGCGCCAGCAGCCAGGGGGGGGCTAATTCAGATACGCAGTATTTT.

Comments on this clone: The same CDR3 arises from other DNA sequences in this sample as well. In nucleotides, the CDR3 is TGTGCCTGGAGTACCGGGACAGGTTTCATGAACACTGAAGCTTTCTTT. Protein sequence: CAWSTGTGFMNTEAFF. This chain joins TRBV30 and TRBJ1-1; 8 nucleotides agree with TRBD1. V shed 2 bases and J 0 bases; nucleotides not matched to a gene: 8. The CDR3 sequence is 16 residues long. From germline, CDR1 is GTSNPN and CDR2 SVGIG (reference sequence).

This chain joins TRBV4-3 and TRBJ1-2; the D gene is possibly TRBD1 (6 bases). Germline values: CDR1 LGHNA, CDR2 YSLEER. The CDR3 is made up of 17 amino acids. Trimming removed 0 bases at V and 0 bases at J, with 14 bases between. The chain's CDR3 is CASSQEGVGASNYGYTF. The CDR3, as DNA: TGCGCCAGCAGCCAAGAAGGGGTGGGGGCCTCTAACTATGGCTACACCTTC.

This clone was detected once. The chain joins TRBV6-1 to TRBJ2-1; D gene unclear. The CDR3 contains 15 residues. The V end lost 3 bases, the J end lost 2 bases, and 11 bases lay between the germline ends. CDR1 is MNHNS, CDR2 SASEGT, per germline. CDR3 nucleotides: TGTGCCAGCAGTGACTCGATCGGAGCCTACAATGAGCAGTTCTTC. This encodes CASSDSIGAYNEQFF.

The DNA for the CDR3 is TGTGCCAGCAGTGAAAGAGGCTCTGGGGCCAACGTCCTGACTTTC. Residues: CASSERGSGANVLTF. This chain uses TRBV6-1 with TRBJ2-6; no clear D gene. Trimming cost V 2 bases and J 0 bases, with 5 bases left between them. Germline CDR1 and CDR2: MNHNS and SASEGT. This CDR3 comprises 15 residues.

In DNA, the CDR3 is TGTGCCAGTAGTCAATTAGGGGGATCGGGTCAGCCCCAGCATTTT. The encoded protein is CASSQLGGSGQPQHF. This chain uses TRBV19 with TRBJ1-5; a weak D match, TRBD1 (6 bases). The CDR3 totals 15 residues. V was clipped by 5 bases and J by 6 bases, with 17 bases between them. Germline CDR1 reads LNHDA; CDR2 reads SQIVND (reference sequence).

This clone was detected only a few times. This CDR3 reads CASNPEVNSPLHF. The CDR3 nucleotides read TGTGCCAGTAATCCCGAGGTGAATTCACCCCTCCACTTT. The chain joins TRBV19 to TRBJ1-6; D is ambiguous. Trimming left V 7 bases short and J 7 bases short, with 11 bases between. The CDR3 contains 13 residues. Looked up from germline, CDR1 is LNHDA and CDR2 is SQIVND (reference sequence).

The chain links TRBV28 to TRBJ2-3; 8 bases map to TRBD2. After removal of 6 bases from V and 4 bases from J, the junction contained 15 bases not matched to a gene. Germline V gene data show CDR1 as MDHEN and CDR2 as SYDVKM. The CDR3 is 17 residues long. CDR3 bases: TGTGCCAGCAGGCCGGGGGGGGGAGGCCGAGTTGCAGATACGCAGTATTTT. Amino acid sequence: CASRPGGGGRVADTQYF.

The chain couples TRBV7-2 to TRBJ2-1; TRBD2 aligns across 12 bases. CDR1 is SGHTA, CDR2 FQGNSA, per germline. The CDR3 runs to 16 residues. V shed 5 bases, J shed 7 bases, and the junction held 9 bases outside the gene matches. The CDR3 is CASSPGLAGRTNEQFF. Written as DNA, the CDR3 is TGTGCCAGCAGCCCAGGACTAGCGGGACGGACAAATGAGCAGTTCTTC.

V is TRBV28 and J is TRBJ1-5; tentative D call: TRBD1 (6 bases). This CDR3 is 13 amino acids long. V was trimmed by 8 bases and J by 3 bases, leaving 11 bases between them. Germline V CDR1 and CDR2: MDHEN, SYDVKM. The CDR3 nucleotides read TGTGCCAGCGCGGACAGTTACAATCAGCCCCAGCATTTT. Its protein product is CASADSYNQPQHF.

J is TRBJ2-5 and V is TRBV6-5; 7 bases fit TRBD1. Germline V gene data show CDR1 as MNHEY and CDR2 as SVGAGI. This CDR3 region has 14 residues. Trimming took 4 bases from V and 3 from J; bases not matched to a gene: 5. As DNA, the CDR3 is TGTGCCAGCAGTTCCCCGGACAGGAAAGAGACCCAGTACTTC. This encodes CASSSPDRKETQYF.

The chain combines TRBV15 with TRBJ2-6, with a possible D match to TRBD2 (5 bases). This CDR3 has 16 residues. CDR1 and CDR2 (germline): LNHNV, YYDKDF (reference sequence). The V gene lost 2 bases and the J gene lost 4 bases, with 12 bases spanning the gap. CDR3 sequence (DNA): TGTGCCACCAGCAGATTCGGCGGGTCCGGGGCCAACGTCCTGACTTTC. The encoded protein is CATSRFGGSGANVLTF.

V gene TRBV28 combines with J gene TRBJ2-7, with 10 bases aligning to TRBD2. J lost 4 bases, V lost 2 bases, and 14 bases had no gene match. CDR1 is MDHEN and CDR2 is SYDVKM in the germline V gene. The CDR3 runs to 18 residues. CDR3 nucleotide sequence: TGTGCCAGCAGTTTAAGCCCTCTAGCGGGAGTACCACTGTACGAGCAGTACTTC. Translated: CASSLSPLAGVPLYEQYF.

The rearrangement uses TRBV7-8 and TRBJ2-4; 14 bases line up with TRBD2. This CDR3 contains 21 residues. Trimming removed 0 bases from V and 0 bases from J; junction bases left unmatched: 10. Germline CDR1 reads SGHVS; CDR2 reads FQNEAQ. Written as DNA, the CDR3 is TGTGCCAGCAGCTTAGCGCTGGGACTAGCGGGAGATGGGCTAGCCAAAAACATTCAGTACTTC. Translating it yields CASSLALGLAGDGLAKNIQYF.

This clone was counted once. V usage is TRBV5-6 and J usage is TRBJ1-2; D is possibly TRBD1 (6 bases). Trimming stripped 2 bases from V and 2 bases from J, with 13 bases between. The CDR3 sequence is 15 residues long. The germline V gene has CDR1 SGHDT and CDR2 YYEEEE. The CDR3: CASSFQGLVNYGYTF. The CDR3, as DNA: TGTGCCAGCAGCTTCCAGGGGTTAGTCAACTATGGCTACACCTTC. Variable domain in full (rest from reference TRBV5-6 and TRBJ1-2): DAGVTQSPTHLIKTRGQQVTLRCSPKSGHDTVSWYQQALGQGPQFIFQYYEEEERQRGNFPDRFSGHQFPNYSSELNVNALLLGDSALYLCASSFQGLVNYGYTFGSGTRLTVV.